This T cell receptor beta chain emerged from a study of cytomegalovirus exposure and HLA in healthy donors (dated by TCRdb to about 2017). Turning to the overall study: An earlier analysis of roughly 500 of the donors reported over 250 Gb of sequence data and 90 million to 120 million unique TCR beta sequences obtained from some 200 million T cells. An early release that covered about 600 HLA-typed donors contained about 300 gigabases of sequencing data and about 84 million unique TCR sequences. The genetic ancestry cluster associated with self-reported Caucasian donors included approximately 85% of the approximately 400 genotyped donors. The aim of the study was to test whether cataloging public T cell receptors could identify signatures of past pathogen exposure. The T cell repertoires of about 700 subjects were profiled by immunosequencing and related to cytomegalovirus serostatus. Along with the roughly 700-subject first cohort, a separate validation cohort of over 90 different subjects was used. To predict cytomegalovirus infection status, the study brought together high-throughput TCR immunosequencing, statistical association of individual TCRs with disease status, and machine learning. A later analysis re-analyzed previously published TCR beta repertoires from 500 to 700 donors and added high-resolution HLA genotyping to study TCR occurrence patterns. The later analysis used no new phenotypic data to find candidate immune exposures, relying instead on TCR beta sequences and their occurrence across donors. An earlier analysis of several hundred of the donors used high-throughput TCR beta sequencing to judge whether each TCR beta V gene segment behaved as functional or pseudogenic. Alongside the repertoire data, information on donor age, sex, ethnicity and CMV serostatus was compiled. Genome-wide SNP genotypes for about 60% of the roughly 700 donors were used in a later genetic analysis, which treated that subset as a discovery cohort. Every repertoire in the discovery cohort had been generated on one and the same sequencing platform. HLA typing included class I and class II loci at four-digit resolution. Typing coverage varied by locus: roughly 629-630 donors for A, B, C, DRB1 and DQB1; more than 500 for DQA1; over 600 for DPA1; approximately 490 for DPB1. Five DR-DQ haplotypes were handled as single units for association and clustering because linkage in the cohort was strong. On average, about 200,000 unique TCR beta nucleotide sequences were sequenced per donor among 398 genotyped donors of the cohort, with roughly a sixth of those sequences being non-productive.

Results and caveats for the whole study, not just this receptor: The earlier analysis of 587 of the donors excluded around 17 rarely observed V segments, including chromosome 9 orphons, because counts were too low. An earlier analysis of approximately 590 of the donors showed that most TCR beta V segments appeared in productive rearrangements either about 87% or about 30% of the time, which broadly matched IMGT annotations. According to the authors, the approach could potentially be generalized to other disease states and immunological phenotypes. The presence/absence analyses assumed that sequencing depth was roughly uniform across donors, and that assumption may not be true. Most TCR sequences were seen in very few donors, while some public TCRs were found in many individuals. When HLA alleles, especially DR and DQ, strongly co-occurred, attributing TCR associations to individual alleles was difficult. A further reported finding was that TCR beta sequences accurately predicted the HLA-A and HLA-B alleles for most subjects in the first cohort. According to a later genetic analysis, donors in an Asian-associated ancestry cluster had fewer N-insertions in productive TCRs than the approximately 700-donor mean. Only TCR beta chains were sequenced in this cohort, and the absence of alpha or paired-chain data limited detectable features. Some IMGT-functional V segments, including TRBV6-2 and TRBV6-3, could not be told apart with the 87-base-pair reads, so those segments were excluded. In the study, some 160 TCR beta chains were listed as associated with cytomegalovirus. Because some donors lacked HLA typing at each locus, the association tests relied only on the typed subset. In a later genetic analysis, a missense DCLRE1C variant was associated with V-gene and J-gene trimming of TCR beta chains, and the association was replicated in an independent cohort. Compared with equally common non-associated chains, HLA-associated TCR beta chains in a later analysis were more clonally expanded and had lower generation probabilities. A group of highly shared sequence variants was considered likely to be a technical artifact of the sequencing pipeline. Linkage disequilibrium might explain the correlated functional status among segregating V segments, but an unknown experimental factor could not be excluded. Specific HLA alleles were associated with 18,000 or so TCR beta sequences at a false discovery rate of 0.05 in a later analysis. According to a later analysis, most CMV-associated TCR beta chains appeared to be HLA-restricted, and the HLA associations seemed to be driven largely by CMV exposure. Several of the top co-occurrence clusters appeared to be linked to parvovirus B19, influenza, CMV and Epstein-Barr virus, according to a later analysis. The classifier was reported to diagnose cytomegalovirus status with high specificity and sensitivity in both the original and validation cohorts. Immune exposure information for the cohort was limited to CMV serostatus. A later analysis found that TCR association rates varied across HLA loci, with DRB1 alleles showing the most associated TCRs and HLA-C alleles the fewest. A few of the identified cytomegalovirus-associated TCR beta chains were confirmed in vitro to be specific for cytomegalovirus antigens.

From cysteine to phenylalanine, the CDR3 is 13 amino acids long. Just CDR3 DNA is preserved here, 39 bases in frame from base 1. From the germline V gene, CDR1 is WSHSY and CDR2 is SAAADI. V is pruned by 8 bases and J by 4 bases, leaving 4 bases of the junction without a gene match. Libraries were built with the immunoSEQ multiplex PCR assay. The multiplex PCR relied on a mix of 60 forward primers for TCR Vbeta segments and 13 reverse primers for TCR Jbeta segments. Amplification of the CDR3 region of rearranged TCR beta genes was performed with a multiplex PCR assay on genomic DNA. The amplified TCR beta libraries were sequenced on the Illumina HiSeq System as 87-base-pair reads. The authors' analysis ran thus. A later analysis tallied tens of millions of unique TCR beta chains across the 550 to 850 repertoires, and about 10 million of those chains were shared by two or more donors. Raw reads were error-corrected and collapsed into unique sequences with a nearest-neighbor algorithm that merged closely related sequences to remove PCR and sequencing errors. CDR3 sequences were aligned to IMGT reference sequences to assign V, D and J gene segments. Each retained sequence needed at least a six-nucleotide match to both a V gene segment and a J gene segment. A rearrangement counted as productive if the CDR3 had no stop codons and remained in frame with V and J, and every other rearrangement counted as non-productive. CDR3 was defined by IMGT convention, running from the second conserved V-encoded cysteine to the conserved J-encoded phenylalanine. The earlier analysis of about 610 of the donors excluded sequences that lacked an unambiguous match to a single V gene segment. In an earlier analysis of 587 of the donors, a V segment was called functional when productive rearrangements were above 56.7%, and segregating when the standard deviation between donors exceeded 5%. A statistical classification framework was built for diagnosing cytomegalovirus status from the catalog of TCR beta chain sequences. A later analysis assigned V and J genes by comparing TCR nucleotide sequences with IMGT/GENE-DB human TR gene sequences. The TCRdist pipeline was used in a later analysis to assign CDR3 sequences and most-parsimonious VDJ recombination scenarios. In a later analysis, each TCR beta chain was defined by its CDR3 amino acid sequence together with its V-gene family, and reads lacking a unique V-gene family were excluded. As a way to deal with suspected cross-contamination and a sequencing artifact, a later analysis dropped 592 nucleotide sequences that were highly shared and had low generation probability. A later analysis calculated a clonal expansion index for each public chain from normalized within-repertoire ranks of inferred template counts. In a later analysis, generation probabilities were computed with a VDJ recombination model fitted to out-of-frame rearrangements, and the resulting probabilities were checked against IGoR. A later analysis scored TCR-TCR, TCR-HLA and TCR-CMV co-occurrence with hypergeometric tests, applying a repertoire-size bias correction to TCR pairs. To estimate false discovery rates, a later analysis permuted the HLA or CMV assignments 20 times. In a later analysis, co-occurring TCRs were grouped with DBSCAN, and TCRdist sequence similarity was added when clustering was performed within HLA-allele-positive subsets. Repertoires with fewer than 30,000 or more than 120,000 public chains, plus five repertoires with anomalous nucleotide sharing, were excluded from co-occurrence clustering. TCRdb carries this immuneACCESS record with in-frame sequences only. Its versions omit some clonotypes, under half of them owing to an unresolved V gene in the studies checked, with the rest unexplained. V, J and clone size reflect that table, while D and trimming were determined from the DNA. The sample table contains around 170,000 clones; only one count was recorded for more than 75% of them. The top ten hold roughly 0.75% of the sample.

Worth noting for this clone: It lacks a known antigen. Base qualities are not provided; no much larger clone lies one nucleotide away.

The cohort was made up of about 670 healthy bone marrow donors. At the time of sampling, every cohort member was nominally healthy, though immune exposures that went unrecorded were likely present. The donor was CMV seronegative and belonged to the group of 350 to 400 seronegative cohort members. A peripheral blood sample was provided by each donor, and peripheral blood mononuclear cells were used for TCR beta sequencing. Genomic DNA was extracted from the blood cell samples with the Qiagen DNeasy Blood Extraction Kit. The receptor was derived from a woman under 30 in good health and CMV-seronegative. This receptor chain uses TRBV10-2 and TRBJ2-7; TRBD1 fits 11 bases in the junction. Sequenced sample: PBMCs. The bases read TGCGCCAGCGGCGGGACAGGGGGATACGAGCAGTACTTC. It translates as CASGGTGGYEQYF.